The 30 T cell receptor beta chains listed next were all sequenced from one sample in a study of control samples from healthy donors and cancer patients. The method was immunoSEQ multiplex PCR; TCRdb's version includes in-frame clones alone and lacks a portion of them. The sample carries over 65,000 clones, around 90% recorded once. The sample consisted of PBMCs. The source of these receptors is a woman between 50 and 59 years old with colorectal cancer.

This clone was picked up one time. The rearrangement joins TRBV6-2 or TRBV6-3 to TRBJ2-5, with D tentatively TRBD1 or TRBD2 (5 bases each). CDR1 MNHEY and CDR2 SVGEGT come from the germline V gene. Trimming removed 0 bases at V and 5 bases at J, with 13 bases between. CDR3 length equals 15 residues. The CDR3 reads CASSYSRDRPETQYF. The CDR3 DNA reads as TGTGCCAGCAGTTACTCAAGGGACCGCCCGGAGACCCAGTACTTC.

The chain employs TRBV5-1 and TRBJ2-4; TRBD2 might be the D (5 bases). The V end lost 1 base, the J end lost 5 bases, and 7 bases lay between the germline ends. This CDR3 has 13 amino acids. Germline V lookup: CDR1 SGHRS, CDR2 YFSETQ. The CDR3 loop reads CASSLSGENIQYF. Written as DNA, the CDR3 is TGCGCCAGCAGCTTGTCCGGGGAAAACATTCAGTACTTC.

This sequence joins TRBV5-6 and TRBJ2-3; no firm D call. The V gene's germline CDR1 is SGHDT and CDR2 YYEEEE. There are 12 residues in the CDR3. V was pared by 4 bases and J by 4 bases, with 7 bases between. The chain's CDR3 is CASSDTADTQYF. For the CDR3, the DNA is TGTGCCAGCAGCGACACAGCAGATACGCAGTATTTT.

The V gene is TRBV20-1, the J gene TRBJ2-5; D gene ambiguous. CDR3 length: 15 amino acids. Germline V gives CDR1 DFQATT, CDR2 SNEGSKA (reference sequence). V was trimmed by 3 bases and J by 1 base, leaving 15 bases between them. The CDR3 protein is CSASRPGPRQETQYF. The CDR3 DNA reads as TGCAGTGCTAGTAGGCCAGGTCCCCGCCAAGAGACCCAGTACTTC.

CDR3 DNA: TGCGCCAGCAGCCAAGACGGCCGAAAAGGGGGCTACACCTTC. Amino acid sequence: CASSQDGRKGGYTF. This chain links TRBV4-3 with TRBJ1-2; D is ambiguous. Germline V gene lookup returns CDR1 LGHNA and CDR2 YSLEER. Trimming stripped 0 bases from V and 8 bases from J, with 13 bases between. This CDR3 has 14 amino acids.

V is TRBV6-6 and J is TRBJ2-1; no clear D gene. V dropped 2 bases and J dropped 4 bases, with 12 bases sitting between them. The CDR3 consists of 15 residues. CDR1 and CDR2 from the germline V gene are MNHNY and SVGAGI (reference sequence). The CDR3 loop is CASSYGEQRYNEQFF. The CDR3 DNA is TGTGCCAGCAGTTACGGGGAACAGAGATACAATGAGCAGTTCTTC.

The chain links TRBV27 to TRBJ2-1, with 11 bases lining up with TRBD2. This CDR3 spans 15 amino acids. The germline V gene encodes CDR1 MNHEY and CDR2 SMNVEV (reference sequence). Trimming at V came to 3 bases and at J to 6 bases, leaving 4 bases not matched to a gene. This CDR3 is CASSFQGLAGNEQFF. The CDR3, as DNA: TGTGCCAGCAGTTTCCAAGGACTAGCGGGCAATGAGCAGTTCTTC.

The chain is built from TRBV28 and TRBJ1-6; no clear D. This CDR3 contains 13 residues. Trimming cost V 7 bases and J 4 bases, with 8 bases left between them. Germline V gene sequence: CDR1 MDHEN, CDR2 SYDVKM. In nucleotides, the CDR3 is TGTGCCAGCACTAGTTTTTATAATTCACCCCTCCACTTT. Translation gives CASTSFYNSPLHF. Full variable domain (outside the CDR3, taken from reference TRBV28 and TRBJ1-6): DVKVTQSSRYLVKRTGEKVFLECVQDMDHENMFWYRQDPGLGLRLIYFSYDVKMKEKGDIPEGYSVSREKKERFSLILESASTNQTSMYLCASTSFYNSPLHFGNGTRLTVT.

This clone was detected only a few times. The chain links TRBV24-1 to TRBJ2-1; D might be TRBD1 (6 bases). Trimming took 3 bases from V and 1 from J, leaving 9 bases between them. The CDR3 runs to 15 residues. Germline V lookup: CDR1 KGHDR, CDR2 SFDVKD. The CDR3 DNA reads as TGTGCCACCAGTGATCAAACAGGGTCCTACAATGAGCAGTTCTTC. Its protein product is CATSDQTGSYNEQFF.

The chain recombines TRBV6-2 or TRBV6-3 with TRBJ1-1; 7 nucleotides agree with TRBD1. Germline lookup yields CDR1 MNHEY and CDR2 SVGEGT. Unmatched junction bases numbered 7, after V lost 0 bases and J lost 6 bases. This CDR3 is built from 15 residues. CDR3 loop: CASSYSGGGLAEAFF. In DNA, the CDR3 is TGTGCCAGCAGTTACTCAGGGGGCGGGTTGGCTGAAGCTTTCTTT.

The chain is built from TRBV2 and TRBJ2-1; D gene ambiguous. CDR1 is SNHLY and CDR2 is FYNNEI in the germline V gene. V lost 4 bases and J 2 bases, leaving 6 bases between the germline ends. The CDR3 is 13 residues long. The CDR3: CASSARTYNEQFF. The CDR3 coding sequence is TGTGCCAGCAGTGCAAGAACCTACAATGAGCAGTTCTTC.

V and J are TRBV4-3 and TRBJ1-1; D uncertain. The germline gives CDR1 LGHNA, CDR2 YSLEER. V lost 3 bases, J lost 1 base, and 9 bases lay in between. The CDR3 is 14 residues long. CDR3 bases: TGCGCCAGCAGCCAGGGCCCTGGGAACACTGAAGCTTTCTTT. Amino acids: CASSQGPGNTEAFF.

CDR3 nucleotide sequence: TGTGCCAGTAGTAATAACAGCAACTATGGCTACACCTTC. Its protein is CASSNNSNYGYTF. The rearrangement links TRBV19 to TRBJ1-2; no clear D. The length of the CDR3 is 13 residues. The germline V gene has CDR1 LNHDA and CDR2 SQIVND (reference sequence). V dropped 4 bases and J dropped 2 bases, with 8 bases sitting between them. Full variable domain (rest looked up from reference TRBV19 and TRBJ1-2): DGGITQSPKYLFRKEGQNVTLSCEQNLNHDAMYWYRQDPGQGLRLIYYSQIVNDFQKGDIAEGYSVSREKKESFPLTVTSAQKNPTAFYLCASSNNSNYGYTFGSGTRLTVV.

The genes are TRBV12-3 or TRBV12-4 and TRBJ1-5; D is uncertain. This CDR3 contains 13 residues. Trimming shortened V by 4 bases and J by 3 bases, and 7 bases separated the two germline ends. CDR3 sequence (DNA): TGTGCCAGCAGTTACACGGCCAATCAGCCCCAGCATTTT. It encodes CASSYTANQPQHF.

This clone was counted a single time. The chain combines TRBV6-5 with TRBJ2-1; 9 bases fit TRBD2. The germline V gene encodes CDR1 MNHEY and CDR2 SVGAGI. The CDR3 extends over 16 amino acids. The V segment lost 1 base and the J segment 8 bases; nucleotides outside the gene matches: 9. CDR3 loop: CASSYWASGDIHEQFF. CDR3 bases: TGTGCCAGCAGTTACTGGGCTAGCGGGGATATCCATGAGCAGTTCTTC.

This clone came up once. The CDR3 DNA reads TGTGCCAGCAGCAAAGGCCGACTAGCGAAGGCCGGGGAGACCCAGTACTTC. Translating it yields CASSKGRLAKAGETQYF. The rearrangement joins TRBV21-1 to TRBJ2-5; the table's D call, TRBD2, was not checked against the DNA. TRBV21-1 is a documented pseudogene. The CDR3 covers 17 residues.

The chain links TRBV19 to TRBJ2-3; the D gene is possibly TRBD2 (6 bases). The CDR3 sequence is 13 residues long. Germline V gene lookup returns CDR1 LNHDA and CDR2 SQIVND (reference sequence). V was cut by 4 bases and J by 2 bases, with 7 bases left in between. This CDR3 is CASSRDFTDTQYF. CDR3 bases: TGTGCCAGTAGTAGGGACTTCACAGATACGCAGTATTTT.

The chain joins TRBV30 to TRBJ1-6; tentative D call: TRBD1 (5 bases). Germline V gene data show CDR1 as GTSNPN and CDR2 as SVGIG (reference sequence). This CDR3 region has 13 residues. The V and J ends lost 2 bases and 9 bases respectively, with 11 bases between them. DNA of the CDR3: TGTGCCTGGAGTTCAGGGAATAGTTCACCCCTCCACTTT. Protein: CAWSSGNSSPLHF.

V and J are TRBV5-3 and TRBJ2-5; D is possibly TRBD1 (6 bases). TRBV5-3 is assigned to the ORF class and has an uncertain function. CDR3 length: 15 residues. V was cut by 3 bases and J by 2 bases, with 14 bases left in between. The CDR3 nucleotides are TGTGCCAGAAGCTCCAGACAGGACTGGCAAGAGACCCAGTACTTC. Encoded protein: CARSSRQDWQETQYF.

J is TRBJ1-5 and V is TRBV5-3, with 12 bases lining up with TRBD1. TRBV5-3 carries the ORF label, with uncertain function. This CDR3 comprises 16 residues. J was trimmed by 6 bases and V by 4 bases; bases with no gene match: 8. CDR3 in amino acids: CARSPGQGAGSQPQHF. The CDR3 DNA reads TGTGCCAGAAGCCCGGGACAGGGGGCAGGTAGTCAGCCCCAGCATTTT.

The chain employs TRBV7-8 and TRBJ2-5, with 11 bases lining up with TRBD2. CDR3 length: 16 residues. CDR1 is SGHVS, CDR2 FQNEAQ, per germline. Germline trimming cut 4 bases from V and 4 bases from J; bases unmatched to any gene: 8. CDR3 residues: CASSSASSGGTETQYF. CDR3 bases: TGTGCCAGCAGCTCCGCCTCTAGCGGGGGGACAGAGACCCAGTACTTC.

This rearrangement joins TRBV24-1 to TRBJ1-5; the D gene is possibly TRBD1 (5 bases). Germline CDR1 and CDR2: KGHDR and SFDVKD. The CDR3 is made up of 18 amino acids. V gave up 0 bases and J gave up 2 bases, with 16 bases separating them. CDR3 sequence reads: CATSDLWQGEYCNQPQHF. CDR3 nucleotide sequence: TGTGCCACCAGTGATTTGTGGCAGGGCGAATATTGCAATCAGCCCCAGCATTTT.

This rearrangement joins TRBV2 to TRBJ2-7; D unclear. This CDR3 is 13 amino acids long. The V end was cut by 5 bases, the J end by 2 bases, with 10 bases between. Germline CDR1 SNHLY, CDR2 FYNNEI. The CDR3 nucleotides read TGTGCCAGCAGTTCGGGCCAAACCTACGAGCAGTACGTC. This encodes CASSSGQTYEQYV.

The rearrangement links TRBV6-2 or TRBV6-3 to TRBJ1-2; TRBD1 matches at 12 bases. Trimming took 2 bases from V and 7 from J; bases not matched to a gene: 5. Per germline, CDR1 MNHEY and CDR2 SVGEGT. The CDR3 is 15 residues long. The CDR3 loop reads CASSYGGQGASGYTF. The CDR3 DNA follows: TGTGCCAGCAGTTACGGGGGACAGGGGGCCAGTGGCTACACCTTC.

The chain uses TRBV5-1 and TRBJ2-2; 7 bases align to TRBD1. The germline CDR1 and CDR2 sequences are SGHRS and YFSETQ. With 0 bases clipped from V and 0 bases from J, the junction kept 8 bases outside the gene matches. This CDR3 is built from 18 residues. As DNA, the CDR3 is TGCGCCAGCAGCTTGGGGGGACAGATAACCGCGAACACCGGGGAGCTGTTTTTT. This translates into CASSLGGQITANTGELFF.

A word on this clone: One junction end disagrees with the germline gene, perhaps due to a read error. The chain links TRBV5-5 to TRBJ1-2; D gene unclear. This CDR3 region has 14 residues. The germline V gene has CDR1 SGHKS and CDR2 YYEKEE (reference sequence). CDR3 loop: CASSLEVEGYGHTF. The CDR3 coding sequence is TGTGCCAGCAGCTTGGAGGTGGAAGGCTATGGCCACACCTTC.

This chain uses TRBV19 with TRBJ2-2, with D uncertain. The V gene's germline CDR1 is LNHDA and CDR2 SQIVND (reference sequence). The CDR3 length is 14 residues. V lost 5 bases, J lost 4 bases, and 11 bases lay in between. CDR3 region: CASSPLILTGELFF. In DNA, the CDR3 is TGTGCCAGTAGTCCGCTTATACTCACCGGGGAGCTGTTTTTT.

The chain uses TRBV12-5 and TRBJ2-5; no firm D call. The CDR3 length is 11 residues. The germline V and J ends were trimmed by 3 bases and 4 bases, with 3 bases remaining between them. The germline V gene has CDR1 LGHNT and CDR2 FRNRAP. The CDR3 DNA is TGTGCTAGTGGTTTTGTAGAGACCCAGTACTTC. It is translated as CASGFVETQYF.

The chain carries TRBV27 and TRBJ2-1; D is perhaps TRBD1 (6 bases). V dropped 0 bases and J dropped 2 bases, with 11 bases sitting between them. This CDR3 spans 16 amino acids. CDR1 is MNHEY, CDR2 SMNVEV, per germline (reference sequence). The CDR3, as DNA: TGTGCCAGCAGTTTATCCCGACAGGTTCCCTACAATGAGCAGTTCTTC. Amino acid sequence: CASSLSRQVPYNEQFF.

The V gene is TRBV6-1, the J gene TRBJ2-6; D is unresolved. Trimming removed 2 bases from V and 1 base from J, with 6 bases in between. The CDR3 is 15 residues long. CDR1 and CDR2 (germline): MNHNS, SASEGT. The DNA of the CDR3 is TGTGCCAGCAGTGAAATGGGTTCTGGGGCCAACGTCCTGACTTTC. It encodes CASSEMGSGANVLTF.